The 26 T cell receptor beta chains reported below all come from one sample, sequenced in a study of beta chain features in type 1 diabetes. Investigators reverse transcribed all isolated RNA, so they sequenced expressed TCRB transcripts. Data came from immunoSEQ multiplex PCR; TCRdb stores just in-frame clones and leaves some out. The table records some 410,000 clones, roughly 14% of them present only once. The source material was naive CD4+ T cells from blood. The receptors originated from a man aged 25-40 years in good health.

This clone was picked up a small number of times. This chain links TRBV4-3 with TRBJ2-1; no clear D. V dropped 0 bases and J dropped 6 bases, with 18 bases sitting between them. The CDR3 is 17 amino acids. Germline values: CDR1 LGHNA, CDR2 YSLEER. The CDR3 DNA follows: TGCGCCAGCAGCCAAGACCGTACCTTTTGGGAAGCCAATGAGCAGTTCTTC. Translating gives CASSQDRTFWEANEQFF.

The gene calls are TRBV4-2 and TRBJ1-5, with a weak D call TRBD1 (6 bases). CDR3 size: 15 residues. Germline loops: CDR1 LGHNA, CDR2 YNFKEQ. Trimming took off 5 bases at V and 0 bases at J, with 11 bases between the two ends. In DNA form, the CDR3 reads TGTGCCAGCAGCTTTTACAGGGTTAGCAATCAGCCCCAGCATTTT. Translated, it gives CASSFYRVSNQPQHF.

This clone was seen only a few times. The chain is built from TRBV2 and TRBJ2-3, with 7 bases aligning to TRBD2. The V and J ends lost 7 bases and 4 bases, in that order; junction bases with no gene match: 11. The CDR3 consists of 15 residues. Germline loops: CDR1 SNHLY, CDR2 FYNNEI. The CDR3, as DNA: TGTGCCAGCAACAATCTGGCGGGAGTTCCAGATACGCAGTATTTT. It yields the protein CASNNLAGVPDTQYF.

The chain recombines TRBV7-9 with TRBJ1-6, with no clear D. Trimming removed 5 bases from V and 5 bases from J, with 16 bases in between. There are 16 residues in the CDR3. Germline lookup yields CDR1 SEHNR and CDR2 FQNEAQ (reference sequence). The CDR3 DNA reads TGTGCCAGCAGCACCCCCCCAGGTCATAATAATTCACCCCTCCACTTT. Residues: CASSTPPGHNNSPLHF.

This clone was seen a few times. This rearrangement joins TRBV2 to TRBJ1-4, with unresolved D. The CDR3 length is 15 residues. V lost 4 bases to trimming and J lost 5 bases, with 14 bases between them. Germline assignment: CDR1 SNHLY and CDR2 FYNNEI. The CDR3 nucleotides are TGTGCCAGCAGTGCGACGGTTACTAGGAATGAAAAACTGTTTTTT. Its translation: CASSATVTRNEKLFF.

This clone has only a few counts. This chain uses TRBV7-9 with TRBJ2-2, with TRBD1 identical over 7 bases. Germline V gene sequence: CDR1 SEHNR, CDR2 FQNEAQ (reference sequence). V trimming: 3 bases; J trimming: 4 bases; junction bases outside the gene matches: 5. The CDR3 is made up of 15 amino acids. CDR3 bases: TGTGCCAGCAGCTTTGGGACAGCCATCACCGGGGAGCTGTTTTTT. It encodes CASSFGTAITGELFF.

This clone was seen only a few times. The chain recombines TRBV4-3 with TRBJ2-1, with 8 bases fitting TRBD2. Germline V lookup: CDR1 LGHNA, CDR2 YSLEER. V gave up 0 bases and J gave up 10 bases; unmatched junction bases: 8. The CDR3 runs to 15 residues. The CDR3 loop reads CASSQEGGLVGEQFF. CDR3 sequence (DNA): TGCGCCAGCAGCCAAGAGGGGGGACTAGTCGGCGAGCAGTTCTTC.

The V and J genes are TRBV7-2 and TRBJ1-5; no reliable D call. Trimming took off 1 base at V and 3 bases at J, with 7 bases between the two ends. CDR3 length: 14 residues. Germline CDR1 reads SGHTA; CDR2 reads FQGNSA. The CDR3 nucleotides read TGTGCCAGCAGCTTAGAGGGTTTCAATCAGCCCCAGCATTTT. Translating gives CASSLEGFNQPQHF. Full variable domain (missing parts from reference TRBV7-2 and TRBJ1-5): GAGVSQSPSNKVTEKGKDVELRCDPISGHTALYWYRQSLGQGLEFLIYFQGNSAPDKSGLPSDRFSAERTGGSVSTLTIQRTQQEDSAVYLCASSLEGFNQPQHFGDGTRLSIL.

This clone has more than one count but fewer than ten. J is TRBJ1-5 and V is TRBV29-1, with D hard to call. Between the trimmed V and J ends, which lost 6 bases and 5 bases, there was a span of 14 bases. From germline, CDR1 is SQVTM and CDR2 ANQGSEA. The CDR3 loop spans 13 amino acids. The CDR3 sequence: CSVGWASDQPQHF. As DNA, the CDR3 is TGCAGCGTGGGGTGGGCCTCGGATCAGCCCCAGCATTTT.

This clone was recorded a few times. The J gene is TRBJ2-3, the V gene TRBV10-1; D is perhaps TRBD1 (5 bases). Trimming took 5 bases from V and 1 from J, leaving 10 bases between them. This CDR3 is 14 amino acids long. Germline V gives CDR1 WNHNN, CDR2 SYGVQD (reference sequence). The CDR3 loop is CASSTGSGTDTQYF. CDR3 DNA: TGCGCCAGCAGTACAGGATCCGGCACAGATACGCAGTATTTT.

In DNA form, the CDR3 reads TGTGCCAGCAGCCTCCTTGGACAGGGTCTGTATTCACCCCTCCACTTT. This gives the protein CASSLLGQGLYSPLHF. V is TRBV14 and J is TRBJ1-6, with TRBD1 identical over 8 bases. Trimming removed 4 bases from V and 8 bases from J; junction bases left unmatched: 10. The length of the CDR3 is 16 residues. CDR1 and CDR2 from the germline V gene are SGHDN and FVKESK. Together with reference TRBV14 and TRBJ1-6, the CDR3 gives the full variable domain: EAGVTQFPSHSVIEKGQTVTLRCDPISGHDNLYWYRRVMGKEIKFLLHFVKESKQDESGMPNNRFLAERTGGTYSTLKVQPAELEDSGVYFCASSLLGQGLYSPLHFGNGTRLTVT.

The DNA of the CDR3 is TGTGCCAGCAGTGTACCGGGACAGGGGTCCTACGAGCAGTACTTC. The encoded protein is CASSVPGQGSYEQYF. This chain joins TRBV5-4 and TRBJ2-7; 10 bases fit TRBD1. The V and J ends lost 5 bases and 1 base, in that order; junction bases with no gene match: 6. Germline assignment: CDR1 SGHNT and CDR2 YYREEE (reference sequence). This CDR3 spans 15 amino acids. Full variable domain (remainder filled in from reference TRBV5-4 and TRBJ2-7): ETGVTQSPTHLIKTRGQQVTLRCSSQSGHNTVSWYQQALGQGPQFIFQYYREEENGRGNFPPRFSGLQFPNYSSELNVNALELDDSALYLCASSVPGQGSYEQYFGPGTRLTVT.

The CDR3 reads CSVDNTGRDTQYF. The CDR3 region has the DNA TGCAGCGTTGATAATACAGGGAGGGATACGCAGTATTTT. The chain is built from TRBV29-1 and TRBJ2-3, with D perhaps assigned TRBD1 or TRBD2 (6 bases each). CDR3 length equals 13 residues. The germline V gene has CDR1 SQVTM and CDR2 ANQGSEA. Trimming stripped 3 bases from V and 6 bases from J, with 13 bases between.

The gene calls are TRBV4-2 and TRBJ2-1, with 12 bases that match TRBD2. V gave up 1 base and J gave up 6 bases; unmatched junction bases: 4. CDR3 length: 16 residues. Per germline, CDR1 LGHNA and CDR2 YNFKEQ. The CDR3 DNA follows: TGTGCCAGCAGCCAAGGGACTAGCGGGAATGTCAATGAGCAGTTCTTC. Its translation: CASSQGTSGNVNEQFF.

The V and J genes are TRBV7-6 and TRBJ1-5; D gene uncertain. V lost 5 bases to trimming and J lost 5 bases, with 10 bases between them. This CDR3 contains 13 residues. Germline CDR1 and CDR2: SGHVS and FNYEAQ. The DNA for the CDR3 is TGTGCCAGCAGCCCCAACGAGGATCAGCCCCAGCATTTT. Amino acid sequence: CASSPNEDQPQHF. Using reference TRBV7-6 and TRBJ1-5 for the parts outside the CDR3, the full variable domain is GAGVSQSPRYKVTKRGQDVALRCDPISGHVSLYWYRQALGQGPEFLTYFNYEAQQDKSGLPNDRFSAERPEGSISTLTIQRTEQRDSAMYRCASSPNEDQPQHFGDGTRLSIL.

A remark on this clone: At the DNA level, this CDR3 is encoded by other sequences in the same sample as well. The chain links TRBV20-1 to TRBJ2-7; no definite D call. V shed 5 bases and J shed 4 bases, with 9 bases lying between them. The CDR3 extends over 11 amino acids. The V gene's germline CDR1 is DFQATT and CDR2 SNEGSKA (reference sequence). CDR3 sequence: CSARLRYEQYF. CDR3 DNA sequence: TGCAGTGCTCGATTAAGGTACGAGCAGTACTTC.

CDR3 amino acids: CASSLGRVSSYEQYF. Here the CDR3 DNA reads TGTGCCAGCAGCTTAGGGCGGGTGAGCTCCTACGAGCAGTACTTC. This rearrangement joins TRBV7-2 to TRBJ2-7, with TRBD2 as a possible D gene (5 bases). The CDR3 has 15 residues. Germline loops: CDR1 SGHTA, CDR2 FQGNSA. Trimming stripped 1 base from V and 0 bases from J, with 10 bases between. Full variable domain (outside the CDR3, taken from reference TRBV7-2 and TRBJ2-7): GAGVSQSPSNKVTEKGKDVELRCDPISGHTALYWYRQSLGQGLEFLIYFQGNSAPDKSGLPSDRFSAERTGGSVSTLTIQRTQQEDSAVYLCASSLGRVSSYEQYFGPGTRLTVT.

This clone has only a few counts. This chain connects TRBV7-9 to TRBJ2-7, with D tentatively TRBD1 (6 bases). The V end lost 3 bases, the J end lost 1 base, and 10 bases lay between the germline ends. CDR1 is SEHNR, CDR2 FQNEAQ, per germline (reference sequence). CDR3 length equals 14 residues. The CDR3: CASSLGATSYEQYV. The CDR3 DNA reads TGTGCCAGCAGCTTGGGGGCGACATCCTACGAGCAGTACGTC.

As to this clone: Just one base apart from a much larger clone, this may be a read error. The gene calls are TRBV7-6 and TRBJ2-3; D gene uncertain. Deletions cut 0 bases from V and 0 bases from J, with 1 base between. Germline-derived CDR1 and CDR2 are SGHVS and FNYEAQ. The CDR3 runs 13 residues. The CDR3 reads CASSLASTDTQYF. CDR3 sequence (DNA): TGTGCCAGCAGCTTAGCGAGCACAGATACGCAGTATTTT.

This chain uses TRBV4-2 with TRBJ2-5; TRBD1 aligns across 11 bases. Losses at the gene ends were 4 bases for V and 5 bases for J; bases not matched to a gene: 6. This CDR3 comprises 15 residues. Germline assignment: CDR1 LGHNA and CDR2 YNFKEQ. CDR3 DNA sequence: TGTGCCAGCAGCCCCGGGACAGGGGGAGGCGAGACCCAGTACTTC. Translation: CASSPGTGGGETQYF.

This clone was seen only a few times. A read error may produce the germline difference seen at one junction end. The V call is TRBV10-3, the J call TRBJ1-2; D might be TRBD1 (6 bases). Germline V lookup: CDR1 ENHRY, CDR2 SYGVKD. The CDR3 has 12 amino acids. CDR3 coding DNA: TGTGCCATCAGTGAAGAAGGAGAGGGGGACAACTTC. Translation: CAISEEGEGDNF.

The chain employs TRBV29-1 and TRBJ1-2, with 7 bases lining up with TRBD1. The CDR3 sequence is 13 residues long. With V trimmed by 4 bases and J by 8 bases, 10 bases remained unmatched. Germline V lookup: CDR1 SQVTM, CDR2 ANQGSEA. The CDR3 loop reads CSVGNDRVYGYTF. The CDR3 nucleotides read TGCAGCGTTGGTAATGACAGGGTGTACGGCTACACCTTC.

The V call is TRBV5-4, the J call TRBJ2-1, with 8 bases aligning to TRBD1. Trimming cost V 4 bases and J 6 bases; bases outside gene matches: 9. Per the germline V gene, CDR1 is SGHNT and CDR2 is YYREEE (reference sequence). CDR3 length equals 15 residues. Here the CDR3 reads CASSAGQGSGNEQFF. In DNA form, the CDR3 reads TGTGCCAGCAGCGCCGGACAGGGTTCGGGCAATGAGCAGTTCTTC. Full variable domain (missing parts from reference TRBV5-4 and TRBJ2-1): ETGVTQSPTHLIKTRGQQVTLRCSSQSGHNTVSWYQQALGQGPQFIFQYYREEENGRGNFPPRFSGLQFPNYSSELNVNALELDDSALYLCASSAGQGSGNEQFFGPGTRLTVL.

This clone has more than one count but fewer than ten. The rearrangement links TRBV12-5 to TRBJ1-6; D gene ambiguous. Germline values: CDR1 LGHNT, CDR2 FRNRAP. V was pared by 0 bases and J by 7 bases, with 4 bases between. CDR3 length: 13 amino acids. The CDR3: CASGLVRNSPLHF. Here the CDR3 DNA reads TGTGCTAGTGGTTTGGTCCGAAATTCACCCCTCCACTTT.

This clone appeared a few times. Here the CDR3 DNA reads TGTGCCAGCAGCAAAGGAAGGGAACAAGAGACCCAGTACTTC. It yields the protein CASSKGREQETQYF. The chain couples TRBV21-1 to TRBJ2-5. TRBV21-1 is a pseudogene segment. The CDR3 length is 14 residues.

The chain is built from TRBV30 and TRBJ1-5; 8 positions match TRBD1. With V trimmed by 2 bases and J by 3 bases, 24 bases remained unmatched. Germline CDR1 and CDR2: GTSNPN and SVGIG (reference sequence). CDR3 length: 21 residues. This CDR3 reads CAWSSGLWRQGHYKSNQPQHF. The CDR3 DNA reads as TGTGCCTGGAGTTCCGGGCTTTGGAGACAGGGGCACTACAAATCCAATCAGCCCCAGCATTTT.